This paragraph covers one TCR beta chain sequence. Its matching antigen is unknown. The PCR used 60 Vbeta and 13 Jbeta primers. Generated by immunoSEQ multiplex PCR, the TCRdb table keeps only in-frame clones and is missing some. The data show roughly 100,000 clones, roughly 77% seen once. The data stem from a study of cytomegalovirus exposure and HLA in healthy donors. Study-level results: The study flagged 150 to 200 TCR beta chains as cytomegalovirus-associated. Being productive about 90% or about 30% of the time was typical of most TCR beta V segments in an earlier analysis. Sequencing had likely introduced a cluster of highly shared sequence variants as an artifact. Among the CMV-associated chains, three were confirmed in vitro as specific for CMV antigens.

This CDR3 is built from 12 residues. V trimming: 6 bases; J trimming: 7 bases; junction bases outside the gene matches: 2. The germline gives CDR1 SNHLY, CDR2 FYNNEI. Material: PBMCs. The chain joins TRBV2 to TRBJ2-2; 7 bases are a match to TRBD2. The sequence came from a man in his forties or fifties in good health and CMV-seronegative. Here the CDR3 reads CASSGGFGELFF. The DNA of the CDR3 is TGTGCCAGCAGCGGGGGGTTCGGGGAGCTGTTTTTT. The full variable domain, completed using reference TRBV2 and TRBJ2-2, is EPEVTQTPSHQVTQMGQEVILRCVPISNHLYFYWYRQILGQKVEFLVSFYNNEISEKSEIFDDQFSVERPDGSNFTLKIRSTKLEDSAMYFCASSGGFGELFFGEGSRLTVL.